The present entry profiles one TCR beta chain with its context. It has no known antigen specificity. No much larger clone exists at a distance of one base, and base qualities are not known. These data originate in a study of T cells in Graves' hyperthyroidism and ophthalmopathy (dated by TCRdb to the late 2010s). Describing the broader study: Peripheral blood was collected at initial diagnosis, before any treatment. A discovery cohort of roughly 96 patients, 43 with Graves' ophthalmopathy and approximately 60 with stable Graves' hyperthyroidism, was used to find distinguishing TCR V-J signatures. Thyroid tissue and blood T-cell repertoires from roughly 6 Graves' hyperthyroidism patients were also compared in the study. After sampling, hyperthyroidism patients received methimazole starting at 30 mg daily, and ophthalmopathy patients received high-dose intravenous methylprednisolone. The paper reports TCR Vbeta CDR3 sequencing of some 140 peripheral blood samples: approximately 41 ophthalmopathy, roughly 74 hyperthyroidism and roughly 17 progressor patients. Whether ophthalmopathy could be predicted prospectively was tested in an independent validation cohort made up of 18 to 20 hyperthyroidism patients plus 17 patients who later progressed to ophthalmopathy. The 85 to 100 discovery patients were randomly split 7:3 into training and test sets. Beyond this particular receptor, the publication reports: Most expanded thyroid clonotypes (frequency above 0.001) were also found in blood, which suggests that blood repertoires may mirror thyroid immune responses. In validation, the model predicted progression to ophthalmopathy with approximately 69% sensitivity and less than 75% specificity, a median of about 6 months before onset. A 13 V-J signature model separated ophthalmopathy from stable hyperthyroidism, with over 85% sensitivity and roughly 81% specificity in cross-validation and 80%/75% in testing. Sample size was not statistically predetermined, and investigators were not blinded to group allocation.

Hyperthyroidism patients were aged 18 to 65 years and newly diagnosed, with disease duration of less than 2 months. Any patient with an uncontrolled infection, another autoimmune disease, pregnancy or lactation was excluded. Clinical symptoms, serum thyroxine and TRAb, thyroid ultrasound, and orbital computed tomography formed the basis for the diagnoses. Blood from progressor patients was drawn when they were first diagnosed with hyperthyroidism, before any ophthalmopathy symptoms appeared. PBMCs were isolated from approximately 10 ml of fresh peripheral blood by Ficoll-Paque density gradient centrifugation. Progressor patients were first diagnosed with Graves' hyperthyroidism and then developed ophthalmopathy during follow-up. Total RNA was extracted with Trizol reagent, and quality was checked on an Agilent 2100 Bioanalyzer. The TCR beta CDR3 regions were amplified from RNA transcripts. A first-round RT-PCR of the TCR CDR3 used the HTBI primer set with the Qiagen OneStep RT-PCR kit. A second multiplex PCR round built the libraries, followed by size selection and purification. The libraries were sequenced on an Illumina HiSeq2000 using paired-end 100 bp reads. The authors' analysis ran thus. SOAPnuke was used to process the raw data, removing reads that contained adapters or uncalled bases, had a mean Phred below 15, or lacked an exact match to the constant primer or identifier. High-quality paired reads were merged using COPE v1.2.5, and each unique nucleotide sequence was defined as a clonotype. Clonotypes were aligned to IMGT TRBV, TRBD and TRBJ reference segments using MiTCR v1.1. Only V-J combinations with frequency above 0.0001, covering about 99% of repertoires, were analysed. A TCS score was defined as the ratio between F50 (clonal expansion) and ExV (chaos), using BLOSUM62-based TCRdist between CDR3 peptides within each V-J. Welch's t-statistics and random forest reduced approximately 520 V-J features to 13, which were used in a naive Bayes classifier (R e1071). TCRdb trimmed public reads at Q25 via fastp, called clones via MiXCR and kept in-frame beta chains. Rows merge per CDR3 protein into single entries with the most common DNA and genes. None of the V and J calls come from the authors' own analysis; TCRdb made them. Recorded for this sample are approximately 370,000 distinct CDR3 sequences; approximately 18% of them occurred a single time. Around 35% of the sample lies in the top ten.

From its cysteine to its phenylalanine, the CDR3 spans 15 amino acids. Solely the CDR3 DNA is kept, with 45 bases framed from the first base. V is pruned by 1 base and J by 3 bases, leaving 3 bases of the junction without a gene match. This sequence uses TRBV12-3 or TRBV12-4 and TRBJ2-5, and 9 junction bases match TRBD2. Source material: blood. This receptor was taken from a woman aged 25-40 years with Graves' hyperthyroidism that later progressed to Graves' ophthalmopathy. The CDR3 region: CASSLGGLAKETQYF. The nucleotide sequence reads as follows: TGTGCCAGCAGTTTAGGCGGACTAGCGAAAGAGACCCAGTACTTC.